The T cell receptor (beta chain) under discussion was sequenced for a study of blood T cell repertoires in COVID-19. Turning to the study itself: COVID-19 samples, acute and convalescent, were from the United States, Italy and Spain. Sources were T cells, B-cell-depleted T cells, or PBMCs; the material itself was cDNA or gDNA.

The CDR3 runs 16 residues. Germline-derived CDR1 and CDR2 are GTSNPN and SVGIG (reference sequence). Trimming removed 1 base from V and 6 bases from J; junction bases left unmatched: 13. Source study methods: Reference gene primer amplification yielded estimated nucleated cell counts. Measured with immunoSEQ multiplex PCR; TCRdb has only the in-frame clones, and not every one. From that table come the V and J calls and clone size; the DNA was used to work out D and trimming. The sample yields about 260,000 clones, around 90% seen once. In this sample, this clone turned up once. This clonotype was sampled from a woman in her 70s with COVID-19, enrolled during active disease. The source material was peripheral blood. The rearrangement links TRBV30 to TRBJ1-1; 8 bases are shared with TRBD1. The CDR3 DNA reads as TGTGCCTGGAGTGATCCTAAGACAGGGGATTGGGCTGAAGCTTTCTTT. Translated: CAWSDPKTGDWAEAFF.